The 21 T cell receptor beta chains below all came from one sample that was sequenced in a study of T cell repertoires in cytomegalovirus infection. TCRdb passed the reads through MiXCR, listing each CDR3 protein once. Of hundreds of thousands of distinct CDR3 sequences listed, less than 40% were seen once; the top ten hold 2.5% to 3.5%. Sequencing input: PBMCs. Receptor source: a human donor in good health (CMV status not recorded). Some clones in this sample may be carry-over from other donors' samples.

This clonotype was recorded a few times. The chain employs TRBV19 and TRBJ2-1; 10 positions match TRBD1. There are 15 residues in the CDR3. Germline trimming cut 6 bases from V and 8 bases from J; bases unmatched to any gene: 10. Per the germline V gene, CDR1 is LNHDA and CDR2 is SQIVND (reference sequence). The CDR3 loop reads CASREAGQGYDEQFF. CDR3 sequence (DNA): TGTGCCAGTAGAGAAGCGGGACAGGGGTACGATGAGCAGTTCTTC.

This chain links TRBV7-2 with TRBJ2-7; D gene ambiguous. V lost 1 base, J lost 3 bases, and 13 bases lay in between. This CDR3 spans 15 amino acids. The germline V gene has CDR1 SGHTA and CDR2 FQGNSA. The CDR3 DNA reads TGTGCCAGCAGCTTAGATGGGTATTCCTACTACGAGCAGTACTTC. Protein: CASSLDGYSYYEQYF.

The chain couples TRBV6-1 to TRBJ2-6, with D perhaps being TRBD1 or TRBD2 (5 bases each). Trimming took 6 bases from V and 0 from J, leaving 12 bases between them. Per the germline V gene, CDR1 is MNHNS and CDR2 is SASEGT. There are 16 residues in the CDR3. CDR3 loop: CASRAGTSSGANVLTF. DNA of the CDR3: TGTGCCAGCAGGGCAGGGACGTCCTCTGGGGCCAACGTCCTGACTTTC.

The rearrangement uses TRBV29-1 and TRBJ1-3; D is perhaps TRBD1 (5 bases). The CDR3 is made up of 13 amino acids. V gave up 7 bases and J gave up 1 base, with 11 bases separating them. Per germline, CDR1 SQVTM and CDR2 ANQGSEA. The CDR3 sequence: CSASQGSGNTIYF. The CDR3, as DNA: TGCAGCGCATCGCAGGGATCTGGAAACACCATATATTTT.

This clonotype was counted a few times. In DNA form, the CDR3 reads TGTGCCAGCAGTACAGGGGGCTACGATGGCTACACCTTC. The encoded protein is CASSTGGYDGYTF. V is TRBV12-3 or TRBV12-4 and J is TRBJ1-2; 9 nucleotides align to TRBD1. Trimming removed 5 bases from V and 6 bases from J; junction bases left unmatched: 4. CDR3 length: 13 residues.

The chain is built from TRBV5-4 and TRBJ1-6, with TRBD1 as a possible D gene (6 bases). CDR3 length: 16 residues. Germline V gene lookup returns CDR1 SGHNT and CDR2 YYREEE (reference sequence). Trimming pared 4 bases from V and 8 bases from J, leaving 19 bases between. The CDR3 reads CASSRGQVGLDSPLHF. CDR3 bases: TGTGCCAGCAGCAGGGGACAAGTCGGTTTGGATTCACCCCTCCACTTT. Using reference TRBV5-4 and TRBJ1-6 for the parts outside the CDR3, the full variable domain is ETGVTQSPTHLIKTRGQQVTLRCSSQSGHNTVSWYQQALGQGPQFIFQYYREEENGRGNFPPRFSGLQFPNYSSELNVNALELDDSALYLCASSRGQVGLDSPLHFGNGTRLTVT.

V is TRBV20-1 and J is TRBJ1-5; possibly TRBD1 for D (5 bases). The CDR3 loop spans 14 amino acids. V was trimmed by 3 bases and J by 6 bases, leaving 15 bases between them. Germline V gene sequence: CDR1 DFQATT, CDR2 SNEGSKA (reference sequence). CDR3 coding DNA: TGCAGTGCTAGTTCGCAGGGAAGGGGTCAGCCCCAGCATTTT. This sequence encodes CSASSQGRGQPQHF.

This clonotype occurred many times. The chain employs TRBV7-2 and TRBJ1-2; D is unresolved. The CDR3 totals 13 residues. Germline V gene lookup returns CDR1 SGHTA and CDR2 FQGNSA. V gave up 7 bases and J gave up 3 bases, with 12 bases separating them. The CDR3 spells CASKLGLDYGYTF. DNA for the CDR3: TGTGCCAGCAAACTTGGGCTGGACTATGGCTACACCTTC.

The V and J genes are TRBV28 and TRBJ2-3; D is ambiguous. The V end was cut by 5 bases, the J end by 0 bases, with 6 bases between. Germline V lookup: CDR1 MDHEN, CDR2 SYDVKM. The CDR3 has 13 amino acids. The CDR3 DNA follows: TGTGCCAGCAGTGACTTTAGCACAGATACGCAGTATTTT. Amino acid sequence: CASSDFSTDTQYF.

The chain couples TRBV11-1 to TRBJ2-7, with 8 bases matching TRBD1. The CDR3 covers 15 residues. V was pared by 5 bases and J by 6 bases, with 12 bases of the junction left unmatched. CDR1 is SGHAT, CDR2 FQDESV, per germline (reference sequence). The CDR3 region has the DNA TGTGCCAGCAGCCCGCCCAAGTGGACAGGGACCGAGCAGTACTTC. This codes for CASSPPKWTGTEQYF. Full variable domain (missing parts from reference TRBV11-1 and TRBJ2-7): EAEVAQSPRYKITEKSQAVAFWCDPISGHATLYWYRQILGQGPELLVQFQDESVVDDSQLPKDRFSAERLKGVDSTLKIQPAELGDSAMYLCASSPPKWTGTEQYFGPGTRLTVT.

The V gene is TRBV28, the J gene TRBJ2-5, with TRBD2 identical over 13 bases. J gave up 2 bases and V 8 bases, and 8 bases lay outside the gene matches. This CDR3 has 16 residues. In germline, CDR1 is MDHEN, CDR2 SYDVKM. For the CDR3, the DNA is TGTGCCAGCCTTACTAGCGGGGGGGGAGCGCAAGAGACCCAGTACTTC. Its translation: CASLTSGGGAQETQYF.

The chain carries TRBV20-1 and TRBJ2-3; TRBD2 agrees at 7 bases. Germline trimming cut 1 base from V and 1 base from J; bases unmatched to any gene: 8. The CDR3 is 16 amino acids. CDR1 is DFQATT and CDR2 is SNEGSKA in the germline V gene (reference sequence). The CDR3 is CSARATLAARTDTQYF. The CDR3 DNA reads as TGCAGTGCTAGAGCCACCCTAGCGGCCCGCACAGATACGCAGTATTTT.

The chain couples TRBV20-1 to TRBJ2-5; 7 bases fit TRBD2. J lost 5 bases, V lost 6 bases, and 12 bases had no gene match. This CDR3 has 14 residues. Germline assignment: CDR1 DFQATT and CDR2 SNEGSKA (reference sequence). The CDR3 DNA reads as TGCAGTGCCAACAACCAACTAGCGTGGGAGACCCAGTACTTC. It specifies CSANNQLAWETQYF.

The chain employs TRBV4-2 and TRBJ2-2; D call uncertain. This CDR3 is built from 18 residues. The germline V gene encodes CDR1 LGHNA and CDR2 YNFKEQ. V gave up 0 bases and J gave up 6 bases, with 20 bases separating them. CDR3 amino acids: CASSQDPLSQPGAGELFF. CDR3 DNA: TGTGCCAGCAGCCAAGATCCCCTTTCCCAACCTGGGGCCGGGGAGCTGTTTTTT.

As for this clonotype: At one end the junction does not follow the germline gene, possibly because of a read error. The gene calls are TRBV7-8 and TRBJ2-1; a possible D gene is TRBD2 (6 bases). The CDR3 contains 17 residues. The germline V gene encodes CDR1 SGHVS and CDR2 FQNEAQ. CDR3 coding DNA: TGTGCCAGAAGCTTAGTATTGGCGGGATACTCCTACAATGAGCAGTTCTTC. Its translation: CARSLVLAGYSYNEQFF.

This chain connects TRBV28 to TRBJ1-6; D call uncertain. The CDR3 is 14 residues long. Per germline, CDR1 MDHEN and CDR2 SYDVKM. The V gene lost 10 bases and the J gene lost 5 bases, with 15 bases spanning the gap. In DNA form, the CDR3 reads TGTGCCATTAGTCCTGAGACAAATAATTCACCCCTCCACTTT. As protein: CAISPETNNSPLHF.

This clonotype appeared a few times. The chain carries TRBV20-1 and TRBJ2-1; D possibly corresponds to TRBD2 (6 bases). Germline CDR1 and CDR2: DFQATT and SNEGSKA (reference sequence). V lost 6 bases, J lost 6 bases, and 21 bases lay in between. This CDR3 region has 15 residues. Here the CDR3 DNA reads TGCAGTGCCACCAAGCACGGGCGGGATGTCAATGAGCAGTTCTTC. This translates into CSATKHGRDVNEQFF.

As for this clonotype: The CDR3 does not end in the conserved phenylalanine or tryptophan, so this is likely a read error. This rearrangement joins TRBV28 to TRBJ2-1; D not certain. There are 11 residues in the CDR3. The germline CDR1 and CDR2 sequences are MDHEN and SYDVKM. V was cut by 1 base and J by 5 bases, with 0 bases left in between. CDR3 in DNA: TGTGCCAGCAGTTTATACAATGAGCAGTTCTGC. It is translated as CASSLYNEQFC.

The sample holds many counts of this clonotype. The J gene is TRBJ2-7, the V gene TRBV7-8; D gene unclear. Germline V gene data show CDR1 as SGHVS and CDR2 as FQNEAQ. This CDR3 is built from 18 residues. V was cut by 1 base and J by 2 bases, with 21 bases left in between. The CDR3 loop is CASSLVVSRDLRAYEQYF. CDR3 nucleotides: TGTGCCAGCAGCTTAGTAGTGAGTCGCGATCTACGAGCCTACGAGCAGTACTTC.

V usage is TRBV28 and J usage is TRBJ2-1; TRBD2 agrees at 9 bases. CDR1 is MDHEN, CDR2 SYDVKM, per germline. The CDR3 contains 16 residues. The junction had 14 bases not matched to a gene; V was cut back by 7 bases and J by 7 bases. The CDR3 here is CASTLRAGLARNEQFF. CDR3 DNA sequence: TGTGCCAGCACCCTCCGCGCAGGACTAGCGAGGAATGAGCAGTTCTTC.

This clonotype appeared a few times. The CDR3: CATSETGGDTEAFF. The CDR3 DNA reads as TGTGCCACCAGTGAAACAGGGGGGGACACTGAAGCTTTCTTT. V is TRBV24-1 and J is TRBJ1-1; TRBD1 matches 8 bases. Looked up from germline, CDR1 is KGHDR and CDR2 is SFDVKD. Losses at the gene ends were 4 bases for V and 3 bases for J; bases not matched to a gene: 3. The CDR3 extends over 14 amino acids.